This TCR beta chain was sequenced in a study of blood T cell repertoires in COVID-19. CDR3 length equals 15 residues. The germline V gene encodes CDR1 LNHDA and CDR2 SQIVND (reference sequence). The V end lost 3 bases, the J end lost 3 bases, and 12 bases lay between the germline ends. Repertoires were generated with immunoSEQ multiplex PCR, while TCRdb's copy carries only in-frame clones and drops some. The repertoire consists of a few hundred thousand clones, with 82% occurring once and the leading ten covering 3.4%. The source material was peripheral blood. The TCR was taken from a woman younger than 35 with acute or convalescent COVID-19. The V gene is TRBV19, the J gene TRBJ2-1; D might be TRBD2 (7 bases). The CDR3 region is CASSIGGAYYNEQFF. The CDR3 coding sequence is TGTGCCAGTAGTATTGGGGGGGCTTACTACAATGAGCAGTTCTTC.